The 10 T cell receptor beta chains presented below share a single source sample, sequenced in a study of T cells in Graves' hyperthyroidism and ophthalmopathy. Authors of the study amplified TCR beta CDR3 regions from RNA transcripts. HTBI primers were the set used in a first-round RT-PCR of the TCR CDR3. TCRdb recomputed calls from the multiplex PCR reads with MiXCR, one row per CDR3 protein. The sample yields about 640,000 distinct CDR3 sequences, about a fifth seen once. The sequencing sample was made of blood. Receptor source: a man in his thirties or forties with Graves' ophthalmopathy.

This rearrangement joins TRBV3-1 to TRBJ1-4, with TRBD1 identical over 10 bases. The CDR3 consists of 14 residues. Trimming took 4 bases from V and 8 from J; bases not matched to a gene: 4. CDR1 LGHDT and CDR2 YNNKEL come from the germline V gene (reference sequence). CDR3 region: CASSRGQGYEKLFF. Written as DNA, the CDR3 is TGTGCCAGCAGCCGGGGACAGGGGTACGAAAAACTGTTTTTT.

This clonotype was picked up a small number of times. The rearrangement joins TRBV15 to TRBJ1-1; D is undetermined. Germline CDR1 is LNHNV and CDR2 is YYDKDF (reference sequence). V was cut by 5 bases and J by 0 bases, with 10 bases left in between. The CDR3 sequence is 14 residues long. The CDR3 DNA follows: TGTGCCACCAGCGCATACAGTATGAACACTGAAGCTTTCTTT. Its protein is CATSAYSMNTEAFF.

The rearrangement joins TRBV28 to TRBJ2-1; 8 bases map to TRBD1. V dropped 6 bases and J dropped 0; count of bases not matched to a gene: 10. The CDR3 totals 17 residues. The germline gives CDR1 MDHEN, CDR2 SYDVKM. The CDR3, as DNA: TGTGCCAGCAGGCCGGACAGGGCCGACCTCTCCTACAATGAGCAGTTCTTC. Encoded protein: CASRPDRADLSYNEQFF.

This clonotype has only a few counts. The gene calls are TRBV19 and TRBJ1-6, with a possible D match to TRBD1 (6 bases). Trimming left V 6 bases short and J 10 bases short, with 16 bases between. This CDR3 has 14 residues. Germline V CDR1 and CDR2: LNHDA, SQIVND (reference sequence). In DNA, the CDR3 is TGTGCCAGTAGCGTCTCAGGGGTTCGGTCACCCCTCCACTTT. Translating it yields CASSVSGVRSPLHF.

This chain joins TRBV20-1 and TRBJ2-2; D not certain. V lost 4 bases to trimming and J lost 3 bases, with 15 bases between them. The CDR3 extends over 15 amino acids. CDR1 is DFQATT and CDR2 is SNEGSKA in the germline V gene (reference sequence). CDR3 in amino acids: CSAIPLRNYTGELFF. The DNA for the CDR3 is TGCAGTGCTATTCCCCTTCGAAATTACACCGGGGAGCTGTTTTTT.

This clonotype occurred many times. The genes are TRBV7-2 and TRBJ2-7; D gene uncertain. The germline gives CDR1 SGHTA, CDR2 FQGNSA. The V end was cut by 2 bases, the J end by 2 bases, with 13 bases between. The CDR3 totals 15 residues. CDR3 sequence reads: CASSLTVAAAYEQYF. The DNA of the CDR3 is TGTGCCAGCAGCTTAACCGTAGCTGCCGCCTACGAGCAGTACTTC.

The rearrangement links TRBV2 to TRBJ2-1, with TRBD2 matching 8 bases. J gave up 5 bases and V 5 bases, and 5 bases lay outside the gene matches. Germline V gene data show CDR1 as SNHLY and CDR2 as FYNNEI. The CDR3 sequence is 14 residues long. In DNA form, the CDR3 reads TGTGCCAGCAGTTTAGCGGGATCGGACAATGAGCAGTTCTTC. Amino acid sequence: CASSLAGSDNEQFF.

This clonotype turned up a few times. The CDR3 nucleotides are TGCGCCAGCAGCCCGGGGAGGGGGCAGGGCACTGAAGCTTTCTTT. Protein sequence: CASSPGRGQGTEAFF. The chain uses TRBV5-1 and TRBJ1-1; 7 bases fit TRBD1. The CDR3 is 15 residues long. Germline V gene lookup returns CDR1 SGHRS and CDR2 YFSETQ. The V gene end was trimmed by 4 bases and the J gene end by 4 bases; junction bases not matched to a gene: 10.

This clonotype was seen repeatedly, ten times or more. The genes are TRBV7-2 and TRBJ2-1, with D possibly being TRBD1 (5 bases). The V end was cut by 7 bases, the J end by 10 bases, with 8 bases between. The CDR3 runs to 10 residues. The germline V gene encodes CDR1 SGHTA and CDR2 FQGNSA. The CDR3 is CASIGAEQFF. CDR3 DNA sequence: TGTGCCAGCATAGGGGCGGAGCAGTTCTTC.

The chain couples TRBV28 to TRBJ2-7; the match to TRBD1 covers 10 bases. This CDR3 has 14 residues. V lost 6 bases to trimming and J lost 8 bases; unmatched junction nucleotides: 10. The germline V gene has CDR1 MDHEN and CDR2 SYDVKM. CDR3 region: CASSPGQGKSKQYF. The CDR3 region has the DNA TGTGCCAGCAGCCCGGGACAGGGGAAGAGCAAGCAGTACTTC.